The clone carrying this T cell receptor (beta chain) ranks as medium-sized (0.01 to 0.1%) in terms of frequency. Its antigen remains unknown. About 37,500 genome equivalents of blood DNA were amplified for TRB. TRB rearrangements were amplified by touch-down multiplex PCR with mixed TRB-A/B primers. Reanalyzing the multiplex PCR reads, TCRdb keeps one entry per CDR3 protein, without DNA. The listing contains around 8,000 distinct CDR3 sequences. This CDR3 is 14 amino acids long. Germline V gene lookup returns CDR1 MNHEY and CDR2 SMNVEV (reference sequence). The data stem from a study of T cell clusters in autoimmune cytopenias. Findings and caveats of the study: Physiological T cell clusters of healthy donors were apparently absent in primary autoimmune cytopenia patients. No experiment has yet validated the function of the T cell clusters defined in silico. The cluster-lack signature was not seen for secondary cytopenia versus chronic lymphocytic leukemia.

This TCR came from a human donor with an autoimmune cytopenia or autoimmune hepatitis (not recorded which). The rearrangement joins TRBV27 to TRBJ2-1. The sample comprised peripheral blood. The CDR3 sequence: CASSRPNSYNEQFF.